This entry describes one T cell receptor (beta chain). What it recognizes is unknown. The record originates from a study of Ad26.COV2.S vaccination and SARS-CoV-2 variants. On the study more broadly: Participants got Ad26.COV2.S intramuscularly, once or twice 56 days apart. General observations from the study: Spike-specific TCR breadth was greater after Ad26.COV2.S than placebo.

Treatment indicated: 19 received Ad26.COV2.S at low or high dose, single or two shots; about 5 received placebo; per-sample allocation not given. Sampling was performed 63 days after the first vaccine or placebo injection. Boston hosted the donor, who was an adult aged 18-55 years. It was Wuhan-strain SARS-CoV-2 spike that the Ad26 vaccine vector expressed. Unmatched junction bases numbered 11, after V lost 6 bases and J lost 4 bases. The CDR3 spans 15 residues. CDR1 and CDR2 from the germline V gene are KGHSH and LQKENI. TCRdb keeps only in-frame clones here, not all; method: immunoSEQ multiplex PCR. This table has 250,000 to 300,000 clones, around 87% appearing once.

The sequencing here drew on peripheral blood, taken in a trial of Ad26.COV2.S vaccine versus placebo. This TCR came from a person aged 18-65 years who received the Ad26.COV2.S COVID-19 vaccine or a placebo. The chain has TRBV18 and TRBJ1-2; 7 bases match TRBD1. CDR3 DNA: TGTGCCAGCTCCCTCGAGACAGGGCTGGCCTATGGCTACACCTTC. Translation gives CASSLETGLAYGYTF.